A single sample is the source of the 22 T cell receptor beta chains below, sequenced in a study of blood T cell repertoires in COVID-19. Sequencing used immunoSEQ multiplex PCR; TCRdb keeps in-frame clones, though not all of them. In the table there are roughly 27,000 clones, 80% to 90% of which are singletons. Sequencing was done on a sample of peripheral blood. The source of these receptors is a man aged 60-69 years with acute or convalescent COVID-19.

The rearrangement links TRBV6-1 to TRBJ1-1; D remains unclear. The CDR3 runs 15 residues. Trimming shortened V by 1 base and J by 0 bases, and 9 bases separated the two germline ends. Germline CDR1 reads MNHNS; CDR2 reads SASEGT. The CDR3 is CASSEGAGLNTEAFF. Written as DNA, the CDR3 is TGTGCCAGCAGTGAAGGGGCGGGCTTGAACACTGAAGCTTTCTTT.

The gene calls are TRBV4-1 and TRBJ1-2; D is undetermined. The CDR3 sequence is 16 residues long. CDR1 is MGHRA and CDR2 is YSYEKL in the germline V gene. Trimming pared 0 bases from V and 4 bases from J, leaving 15 bases between. DNA for the CDR3: TGCGCCAGCAGCCAAGATCCTGGAGGGCCGGGCTATGGCTACACCTTC. This translates into CASSQDPGGPGYGYTF.

The chain uses TRBV4-2 and TRBJ2-1; D unresolved. The CDR3 runs 11 residues. Trimming removed 1 base from V and 8 bases from J, with 3 bases in between. Looked up from germline, CDR1 is LGHNA and CDR2 is YNFKEQ. The CDR3 coding sequence is TGTGCCAGCAGCCAAGGGCATGAGCAGTTCTTC. Its protein product is CASSQGHEQFF.

The rearrangement links TRBV10-2 to TRBJ2-7, with TRBD1 matching over 9 bases. Germline-derived CDR1 and CDR2 are WSHSY and SAAADI. With V trimmed by 7 bases and J by 3 bases, 4 bases remained unmatched. The CDR3 has 13 amino acids. The CDR3 DNA follows: TGCGCCAGCAATGACAGGGGGAGCTACGAGCAGTACTTC. Residues: CASNDRGSYEQYF.

The CDR3 protein is CASSIQGWEAFF. In nucleotides, the CDR3 is TGTGCCAGCAGTATACAGGGGTGGGAAGCTTTCTTT. The chain employs TRBV13 and TRBJ1-1; TRBD1 aligns across 7 bases. The CDR3 totals 12 residues. Per germline, CDR1 PRHDT and CDR2 FYEKMQ (reference sequence). The V gene end was trimmed by 6 bases and the J gene end by 8 bases; junction bases not matched to a gene: 6.

CDR3 nucleotide sequence: TGTGCCAGCAGCAAAGCGCTCCTAGCGGGAGTGTATTTT. Encoded protein: CASSKALLAGVYF. The gene calls are TRBV21-1 and TRBJ2-3; TRBD2, as called in the table, went unchecked against the DNA. TRBV21-1 is recorded as a pseudogene. This CDR3 spans 13 amino acids.

As for this clone: Lacking the conserved final phenylalanine or tryptophan, this CDR3 likely reflects a read error. Because the CDR3's place on the DNA is in doubt, the DNA is left out and the CDR3 is given as listed by TCRdb. This chain joins TRBV5-1 and TRBJ1-6. Inclusive of both ends, the CDR3 amounts to 12 amino acids. CDR1 and CDR2 from the germline V gene are SGHRS and YFSETQ. This chain's CDR3 is CASSLEAGPLAC.

The DNA of the CDR3 is TGTGCCAGCAGTCCCCCTGAGGTTGTAGGAGAGCAGTACTTC. Protein: CASSPPEVVGEQYF. The gene calls are TRBV27 and TRBJ2-7, with no clear D. CDR3 length equals 14 residues. The V end was cut by 5 bases, the J end by 7 bases, with 18 bases between. Germline V gene data show CDR1 as MNHEY and CDR2 as SMNVEV (reference sequence).

The chain combines TRBV15 with TRBJ2-7; 9 nucleotides line up with TRBD1. The CDR3 covers 12 residues. Per germline, CDR1 LNHNV and CDR2 YYDKDF (reference sequence). V dropped 8 bases and J dropped 5; count of bases not matched to a gene: 4. The DNA of the CDR3 is TGTGCCACCGCCGGGACAGGGAACGAGCAGTACTTC. Its translation is CATAGTGNEQYF.

The chain has TRBV18 and TRBJ1-4, with D perhaps TRBD1 (6 bases). The CDR3 is 16 amino acids. The V end was cut by 6 bases, the J end by 7 bases, with 21 bases between. Germline CDR1 and CDR2: KGHSH and LQKENI. DNA for the CDR3: TGTGCCAGCTCCCCCCGGCAAGGGGGTTTAGTTGAAAAACTGTTTTTT. It is translated as CASSPRQGGLVEKLFF.

V is TRBV18 and J is TRBJ2-2; no clear D. Per germline, CDR1 KGHSH and CDR2 LQKENI. The CDR3 loop spans 13 amino acids. The V end lost 1 base, the J end lost 7 bases, and 7 bases lay between the germline ends. The CDR3 nucleotides read TGTGCCAGCTCACCACGAGTCGACGGGGAGCTGTTTTTT. It specifies CASSPRVDGELFF.

The CDR3 DNA follows: TGTGCCAGCAGCTCGGGACTAGCGGGCACAGATACGCAGTATTTT. Its protein product is CASSSGLAGTDTQYF. This rearrangement joins TRBV5-8 to TRBJ2-3, with TRBD2 matching over 11 bases. The CDR3 is made up of 15 amino acids. With 3 bases clipped from V and 1 base from J, the junction kept 1 base outside the gene matches. The germline gives CDR1 SGHTS, CDR2 YDEGEE.

The chain recombines TRBV10-1 with TRBJ2-3, with D maybe TRBD1 (7 bases). The CDR3 is made up of 14 amino acids. V lost 6 bases and J lost 0, with 10 bases in between. Germline V lookup: CDR1 WNHNN, CDR2 SYGVQD (reference sequence). The CDR3 reads CASRAGQSTDTQYF. CDR3 DNA: TGCGCCAGCAGGGCGGGACAGAGCACAGATACGCAGTATTTT.

The rearrangement uses TRBV18 and TRBJ1-2, with 8 bases lining up with TRBD1. From germline, CDR1 is KGHSH and CDR2 LQKENI. Trimming at V came to 3 bases and at J to 6 bases, leaving 9 bases not matched to a gene. The CDR3 has 15 amino acids. CDR3 sequence: CASSPRGQGVNGYTF. DNA of the CDR3: TGTGCCAGCTCACCCCGAGGACAGGGCGTCAATGGCTACACCTTC.

V gene TRBV7-9 combines with J gene TRBJ2-3; TRBD2 is a possible D gene (6 bases). The V gene lost 5 bases and the J gene lost 0 bases, with 9 bases spanning the gap. This CDR3 has 14 amino acids. Germline loops: CDR1 SEHNR, CDR2 FQNEAQ (reference sequence). The CDR3 loop reads CASSRTMSTDTQYF. CDR3 in DNA: TGTGCCAGCAGCAGGACTATGAGCACAGATACGCAGTATTTT.

The chain carries TRBV28 and TRBJ1-1, with TRBD1 as a possible D gene (6 bases). CDR3 length equals 12 residues. Germline assignment: CDR1 MDHEN and CDR2 SYDVKM. V lost 6 bases to trimming and J lost 5 bases, with 10 bases between them. In DNA, the CDR3 is TGTGCCAGCAGGCAGGGGTATACTGAAGCTTTCTTT. Translating gives CASRQGYTEAFF.

The chain joins TRBV4-1 to TRBJ2-5, with D possibly TRBD2 on 6 matching bases. CDR3 length: 15 residues. Per germline, CDR1 MGHRA and CDR2 YSYEKL. V was cut by 2 bases and J by 4 bases, with 14 bases left in between. This CDR3 reads CASSQLWKGGETQYF. DNA of the CDR3: TGCGCCAGCAGCCAACTTTGGAAGGGAGGAGAGACCCAGTACTTC.

This clone showed up just once. The rearrangement uses TRBV27 and TRBJ2-3, with 12 bases lining up with TRBD1. The CDR3 is 15 amino acids. Unmatched junction bases numbered 6, after V lost 6 bases and J lost 5 bases. CDR1 MNHEY and CDR2 SMNVEV come from the germline V gene (reference sequence). The CDR3 here is CASSFGTGGRDTQYF. The CDR3 DNA reads as TGTGCCAGCAGCTTTGGGACAGGGGGCAGAGATACGCAGTATTTT.

The chain combines TRBV2 with TRBJ2-1, with 7 nucleotides matching TRBD2. Germline V gene data show CDR1 as SNHLY and CDR2 as FYNNEI. The trim removed 8 bases at V and 6 bases at J, leaving 7 bases unmatched. This CDR3 has 13 amino acids. DNA of the CDR3: TGTGCCAGCCTGTGGCGGGAGTTCAATGAGCAGTTCTTC. Residues: CASLWREFNEQFF.

The chain has TRBV27 and TRBJ1-6; 9 nucleotides align to TRBD1. Germline loops: CDR1 MNHEY, CDR2 SMNVEV (reference sequence). The CDR3 is made up of 15 amino acids. Trimming took 3 bases from V and 6 from J; bases not matched to a gene: 3. The CDR3 DNA sequence: TGTGCCAGCAGTTTGTGGACAGGGGTTAATTCACCCCTCCACTTT. Its translation is CASSLWTGVNSPLHF.

This sequence joins TRBV28 and TRBJ1-3; tentatively, D is TRBD1 (5 bases). The CDR3 spans 15 residues. Germline CDR1 MDHEN, CDR2 SYDVKM. V lost 1 base to trimming and J lost 0 bases, with 7 bases between them. CDR3 nucleotide sequence: TGTGCCAGCAGTTTATTCACAGGCTCTGGAAACACCATATATTTT. This translates into CASSLFTGSGNTIYF.

The chain uses TRBV6-5 and TRBJ1-5; 8 bases align to TRBD1. After removal of 6 bases from V and 7 bases from J, the junction contained 8 bases not matched to a gene. This CDR3 spans 14 amino acids. Germline V lookup: CDR1 MNHEY, CDR2 SVGAGI. CDR3 DNA: TGTGCCAGCAGCCCCGGACAGGGAATGCAGCCCCAGCATTTT. As protein: CASSPGQGMQPQHF.